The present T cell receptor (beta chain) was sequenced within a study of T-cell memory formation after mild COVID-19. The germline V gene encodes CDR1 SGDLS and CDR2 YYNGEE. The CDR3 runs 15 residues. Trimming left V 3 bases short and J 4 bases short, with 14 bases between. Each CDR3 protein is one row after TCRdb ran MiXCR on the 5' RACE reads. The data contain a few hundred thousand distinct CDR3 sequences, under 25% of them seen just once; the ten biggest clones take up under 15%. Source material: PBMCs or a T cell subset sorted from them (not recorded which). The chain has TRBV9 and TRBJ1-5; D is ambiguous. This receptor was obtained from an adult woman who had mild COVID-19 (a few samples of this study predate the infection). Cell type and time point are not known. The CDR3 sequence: CASSDSPGWNQPQHF. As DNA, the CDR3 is TGTGCCAGCAGCGACTCGCCCGGGTGGAATCAGCCCCAGCATTTT.